This T cell receptor (beta chain) comes out of a study of T cell clones after liver transplantation. The overall study: In this trial, immunosuppression withdrawal was attempted within 2 years of liver transplant. Three of the eight recipients were HCV-positive; the rest had non-autoimmune, non-viral transplant indications.

As regards this clone: Its antigen is currently unknown. One end of the junction fails to match germline, which may point to a read error.

Clones were read by immunoSEQ multiplex PCR, and TCRdb kept only the in-frame ones, dropping some. The sample gives 55,000 or so clones, around 75% of which show up once; around 16% is in the top ten. Sorting of unstimulated PBMCs yielded separate CD3+CD4+ and CD3+CD8+ fractions. Findings of the study overall: Post-transplant, graft-donor-reactive CD4 TCRbeta sequences in blood dropped significantly in 5 of 8 subjects.

CDR3 length: 13 amino acids. The germline V gene encodes CDR1 SGHKS and CDR2 YYEKEE (reference sequence). The rearrangement uses TRBV5-5 and TRBJ1-2; D is undetermined. Sequenced material: CD4+ T cells from blood, taken before liver transplant. The clonotype was recovered from a human donor who received a liver transplant. CDR3 coding DNA: TGTGCCAGCAGCTTGGGCCAGGACTACGGCTACACCTTC. Its translation is CASSLGQDYGYTF. The whole variable domain, filled in from reference TRBV5-5 and TRBJ1-2, reads DAGVTQSPTHLIKTRGQQVTLRCSPISGHKSVSWYQQVLGQGPQFIFQYYEKEERGRGNFPDRFSARQFPNYSSELNVNALLLGDSALYLCASSLGQDYGYTFGSGTRLTVV.